What follows describes a single TCR beta chain. What it binds is unknown. The authors divided CD4+ cells into CD45RA+ naive and CD45RA-negative memory subsets. CDR1 and CDR2 from the germline V gene are SGHRS and YFSETQ. The CDR3 covers 15 residues. V lost 4 bases to trimming and J lost 6 bases; unmatched junction nucleotides: 9. Profiled with immunoSEQ multiplex PCR; TCRdb holds only in-frame clones, not every one. The data hold roughly 1.4 million clones, with 98% observed a single time. The data belong to a study of shared clonotypes between healthy human individuals. Across the study: Each donor's CD8 memory used one plate, CD8 naive two, each CD4 subset three.

Findings and caveats of the study: Roughly 5% of naive CD4 clonotypes were common to several donors. Sample collection involved blood only; tissue repertoires are likely different.

V usage is TRBV5-1 and J usage is TRBJ2-1, with 8 bases fitting TRBD1. This TCR came from a man younger than 40 in good health. The sample was naive CD4+ T cells sorted from blood. Regarding subset: CD45RA+ positively selected. The CDR3 DNA is TGCGCCAGCAGCCCCGGACAGGGAGGCCGCAATGAGCAGTTCTTC. It codes for CASSPGQGGRNEQFF.